This entry describes one T cell receptor beta chain. These data originate in a study of control samples from healthy donors and cancer patients. Clones were sequenced by immunoSEQ multiplex PCR, and TCRdb holds only the in-frame ones, with some missing. This table holds 190,000 or so clones, 90% to 95% found once. What was sequenced was blood. The source of this sequence is a man aged 18-30 years in good health.

The CDR3 is CASSGTSMSIQYF. CDR3 nucleotides: TGTGCCAGCTCGGGGACTAGCATGAGCATTCAGTACTTC. The chain employs TRBV3-1 (or the pseudogene TRBV3-2) and TRBJ2-4; 9 bases match TRBD2. V gave up 8 bases and J gave up 9 bases; unmatched junction bases: 8. This CDR3 has 13 residues. In germline, CDR1 is LGHDT, CDR2 YNNKEL (reference sequence).